The rows below give T cell receptor beta chains drawn from one sample of a study of blood T cell repertoires in COVID-19. The table came from immunoSEQ multiplex PCR; TCRdb's copy has only in-frame clones and leaves some out. The sample holds some 220,000 clones, around 89% seen once. The specimen sequenced was PBMCs or T cells enriched from blood (not recorded which). These receptors were obtained from a woman aged 18-29 years in a cohort exposed to, infected with or recovered from COVID-19 (not recorded which). Both conserved end residues are part of each CDR3. The order of the fields is J gene, D gene, V gene, clone size, CDR3 protein, CDR3 DNA. D genes are given only for firm matches. Rows give clone size only sometimes, using once, few, many, or a class for an expanded clone.

j_gene: TRBJ1-2
d_gene: TRBD1
v_gene: TRBV11-3
abundance: .
CDR3aa: CASSLSWDSYGYTF
CDR3nt: TGTGCCAGCAGCTTATCCTGGGACAGCTATGGCTACACCTTC

j_gene: TRBJ1-3
d_gene: .
v_gene: TRBV7-8
abundance: .
CDR3aa: CASSLDRREGSGNTIYF
CDR3nt: TGTGCCAGCAGCTTAGATCGTCGGGAAGGCTCTGGAAACACCATATATTTT

j_gene: TRBJ2-1
d_gene: TRBD1
v_gene: TRBV9
abundance: few
CDR3aa: CASNPGQDNEQFF
CDR3nt: TGTGCCAGCAACCCGGGACAGGACAATGAGCAGTTCTTC

j_gene: TRBJ1-1
d_gene: TRBD1
v_gene: TRBV11-2
abundance: once
CDR3aa: CASSWEQGAVTEAFF
CDR3nt: TGTGCCAGCAGCTGGGAACAGGGGGCCGTTACTGAAGCTTTCTTT

j_gene: TRBJ2-7
d_gene: .
v_gene: TRBV7-2
abundance: .
CDR3aa: CASSPAVGYEQYF
CDR3nt: TGTGCCAGCAGCCCAGCGGTTGGTTACGAGCAGTACTTC

j_gene: TRBJ2-1
d_gene: .
v_gene: TRBV27
abundance: .
CDR3aa: CASSRGAPYNEQFF
CDR3nt: TGTGCCAGCAGTCGGGGGGCTCCCTACAATGAGCAGTTCTTC

j_gene: TRBJ1-6
d_gene: .
v_gene: TRBV21-1
abundance: .
CDR3aa: CASSKATGSSYNSPLHF
CDR3nt: TGTGCCAGCAGCAAAGCGACGGGTTCCTCCTATAATTCACCCCTCCACTTT

j_gene: TRBJ2-7
d_gene: TRBD1
v_gene: TRBV6-1
abundance: few
CDR3aa: CASSETTGGGEQYF
CDR3nt: TGTGCCAGCAGTGAAACGACAGGGGGCGGCGAGCAGTACTTC

j_gene: TRBJ1-4
d_gene: .
v_gene: TRBV5-1
abundance: .
CDR3aa: CASSLGSRVDEKLFF
CDR3nt: TGCGCCAGCAGCTTGGGTAGCAGGGTTGATGAAAAACTGTTTTTT

j_gene: TRBJ1-2
d_gene: .
v_gene: TRBV5-4
abundance: .
CDR3aa: CASSFEADGGGYTF
CDR3nt: TGTGCCAGCAGCTTCGAGGCAGATGGTGGCGGCTACACCTTC

j_gene: TRBJ2-7
d_gene: .
v_gene: TRBV5-1
abundance: few
CDR3aa: CASSLRTPSYEQYF
CDR3nt: TGCGCCAGCAGCTTAAGGACACCTAGCTACGAGCAGTACTTC

j_gene: TRBJ1-3
d_gene: TRBD1
v_gene: TRBV3-1/TRBV3-2
abundance: .
CDR3aa: CASSRTPGQGNTIYF
CDR3nt: TGTGCCAGCAGCCGAACGCCGGGACAGGGAAACACCATATATTTT

j_gene: TRBJ2-3
d_gene: .
v_gene: TRBV7-6
abundance: .
CDR3aa: CASSLTGRAGTDTQYF
CDR3nt: TGTGCCAGCAGCCTGACTGGCAGGGCTGGCACAGATACGCAGTATTTT

j_gene: TRBJ2-6
d_gene: TRBD1
v_gene: TRBV6-5
abundance: .
CDR3aa: CAPGQGTSGANVLTF
CDR3nt: TGTGCCCCGGGACAGGGGACTTCTGGGGCCAACGTCCTGACTTTC

j_gene: TRBJ1-1
d_gene: .
v_gene: TRBV11-3
abundance: once
CDR3aa: CASSSDVGNTEAFF
CDR3nt: TGTGCCAGCAGCTCCGATGTCGGGAACACTGAAGCTTTCTTT

j_gene: TRBJ1-2
d_gene: .
v_gene: TRBV5-8
abundance: .
CDR3aa: CASTPLLAGTFYGYTF
CDR3nt: TGTGCCAGCACCCCCCTTCTGGCAGGAACCTTCTATGGCTACACCTTC

j_gene: TRBJ2-2
d_gene: TRBD2
v_gene: TRBV4-1
abundance: .
CDR3aa: CASSQVGGRGPGELFF
CDR3nt: TGCGCCAGCAGCCAAGTCGGCGGGAGAGGTCCCGGGGAGCTGTTTTTT

j_gene: TRBJ2-7
d_gene: .
v_gene: TRBV3-1/TRBV3-2
abundance: .
CDR3aa: CASSQARHSVYEQYF
CDR3nt: TGTGCCAGCAGCCAAGCCCGCCACTCCGTCTACGAGCAGTACTTC

j_gene: TRBJ2-1
d_gene: .
v_gene: TRBV5-1
abundance: .
CDR3aa: CASSYTTEQFF
CDR3nt: TGCGCCAGCAGCTATACAACTGAGCAGTTCTTC

j_gene: TRBJ1-5
d_gene: TRBD1
v_gene: TRBV23-1
abundance: .
CDR3aa: CASSPRHPDRGNQPQHF
CDR3nt: TGCGCCAGCAGTCCCAGGCACCCGGACAGGGGAAATCAGCCCCAGCATTTT

j_gene: TRBJ2-3
d_gene: .
v_gene: TRBV5-6
abundance: once
CDR3aa: CASSSTGGYTDTQYF
CDR3nt: TGTGCCAGCAGCTCCACCGGAGGGTACACAGATACGCAGTATTTT

j_gene: TRBJ1-4
d_gene: TRBD1
v_gene: TRBV7-2
abundance: .
CDR3aa: CASSWDRATNEKLFF
CDR3nt: TGTGCCAGCAGCTGGGACAGGGCTACGAATGAAAAACTGTTTTTT

j_gene: TRBJ1-1
d_gene: .
v_gene: TRBV7-9
abundance: .
CDR3aa: CASSLSGSGSSEAFF
CDR3nt: TGTGCCAGCAGCTTGTCAGGGTCGGGTAGTTCTGAAGCTTTCTTT

j_gene: TRBJ1-5
d_gene: .
v_gene: TRBV3-1/TRBV3-2
abundance: .
CDR3aa: CASSPTPGLGGNQPQHF
CDR3nt: TGTGCCAGCAGCCCGACTCCAGGGCTGGGTGGCAATCAGCCCCAGCATTTT

j_gene: TRBJ2-3
d_gene: TRBD2
v_gene: TRBV24-1
abundance: .
CDR3aa: CATSTTSGATDTQYF
CDR3nt: TGTGCCACCAGTACGACTAGCGGGGCTACAGATACGCAGTATTTT

j_gene: TRBJ2-7
d_gene: .
v_gene: TRBV6-5
abundance: .
CDR3aa: CASSYSLAEVYEQYF
CDR3nt: TGTGCCAGCAGTTACAGTCTAGCCGAGGTTTACGAGCAGTACTTC

j_gene: TRBJ1-1
d_gene: .
v_gene: TRBV11-2
abundance: .
CDR3aa: CASSLVAENTEAFF
CDR3nt: TGTGCCAGCAGCTTAGTGGCAGAGAACACTGAAGCTTTCTTT

j_gene: TRBJ1-6
d_gene: .
v_gene: TRBV9
abundance: .
CDR3aa: CASSATISSYNSPLHF
CDR3nt: TGTGCCAGCAGCGCCACGATTAGCTCCTATAATTCACCCCTCCACTTT

j_gene: TRBJ2-7
d_gene: TRBD2
v_gene: TRBV6-2/TRBV6-3
abundance: .
CDR3aa: CASSYGGLAGTYEQYF
CDR3nt: TGTGCCAGCAGTTACGGCGGGCTAGCGGGAACCTACGAGCAGTACTTC

j_gene: TRBJ1-2
d_gene: .
v_gene: TRBV11-2
abundance: .
CDR3aa: CASSLVQGIDGYTF
CDR3nt: TGTGCCAGCAGCTTAGTCCAGGGAATAGATGGCTACACCTTC

j_gene: TRBJ2-7
d_gene: .
v_gene: TRBV28
abundance: .
CDR3aa: CASSPRVYSYEQYF
CDR3nt: TGTGCCAGCAGTCCCCGAGTGTACTCCTACGAGCAGTACTTC

j_gene: TRBJ1-5
d_gene: .
v_gene: TRBV7-8
abundance: once
CDR3aa: CASSLVTDMGNQPQHF
CDR3nt: TGTGCCAGCAGCTTAGTTACAGACATGGGCAATCAGCCCCAGCATTTT

j_gene: TRBJ1-3
d_gene: TRBD1
v_gene: TRBV10-3
abundance: once
CDR3aa: CAITRGQGIDPIYF
CDR3nt: TGTGCCATCACTAGGGGGCAGGGGATCGACCCCATATATTTT

j_gene: TRBJ1-1
d_gene: .
v_gene: TRBV14
abundance: .
CDR3aa: CASSPEGRLRDTEAFF
CDR3nt: TGTGCCAGCAGCCCCGAAGGGAGGCTAAGGGACACTGAAGCTTTCTTT

j_gene: TRBJ1-1
d_gene: .
v_gene: TRBV2
abundance: once
CDR3aa: CASSVEGNTEAFF
CDR3nt: TGTGCCAGCAGTGTAGAGGGGAACACTGAAGCTTTCTTT

j_gene: TRBJ2-5
d_gene: .
v_gene: TRBV20-1
abundance: .
CDR3aa: CSASGGTSMETQYF
CDR3nt: TGCAGTGCTAGTGGGGGGACATCCATGGAGACCCAGTACTTC

j_gene: TRBJ2-5
d_gene: .
v_gene: TRBV9
abundance: .
CDR3aa: CASNLSGQNKETQYF
CDR3nt: TGTGCCAGCAACTTAAGTGGACAGAACAAAGAGACCCAGTACTTC

j_gene: TRBJ2-3
d_gene: .
v_gene: TRBV5-1
abundance: .
CDR3aa: CASSSRGKTDTQYF
CDR3nt: TGCGCCAGCAGCTCCCGAGGTAAAACAGATACGCAGTATTTT

j_gene: TRBJ2-2
d_gene: TRBD1
v_gene: TRBV3-1/TRBV3-2
abundance: .
CDR3aa: CASSQVTGETTGELFF
CDR3nt: TGTGCCAGCAGCCAAGTGACAGGGGAAACCACCGGGGAGCTGTTTTTT

j_gene: TRBJ2-5
d_gene: TRBD2
v_gene: TRBV3-1/TRBV3-2
abundance: .
CDR3aa: CASSQDWISGTQETQYF
CDR3nt: TGTGCCAGCAGCCAAGATTGGATTAGCGGGACTCAAGAGACCCAGTACTTC

j_gene: TRBJ1-1
d_gene: .
v_gene: TRBV9
abundance: .
CDR3aa: CASSREGYTEAFF
CDR3nt: TGTGCCAGCAGCAGGGAGGGTTACACTGAAGCTTTCTTT

j_gene: TRBJ1-6
d_gene: .
v_gene: TRBV11-2
abundance: .
CDR3aa: CASSSREVSSPLHF
CDR3nt: TGTGCCAGCAGCTCCAGGGAGGTTAGTTCACCCCTCCACTTT

j_gene: TRBJ1-1
d_gene: .
v_gene: TRBV3-1/TRBV3-2
abundance: .
CDR3aa: CASSYGENTEAFF
CDR3nt: TGTGCCAGCAGCTACGGAGAGAACACTGAAGCTTTCTTT

j_gene: TRBJ1-2
d_gene: .
v_gene: TRBV28
abundance: .
CDR3aa: CASSLQGGGYTF
CDR3nt: TGTGCCAGCAGTTTGCAGGGTGGTGGCTACACCTTC

j_gene: TRBJ2-1
d_gene: TRBD2
v_gene: TRBV7-9
abundance: .
CDR3aa: CASSLGLAGDNEQFF
CDR3nt: TGTGCCAGCAGCTTAGGGCTAGCGGGCGACAATGAGCAGTTCTTC

j_gene: TRBJ2-7
d_gene: TRBD2
v_gene: TRBV11-2
abundance: .
CDR3aa: CASSPGGGDFSYEQYF
CDR3nt: TGTGCCAGCAGCCCCGGCGGGGGGGACTTTTCCTACGAGCAGTACTTC

j_gene: TRBJ1-3
d_gene: TRBD1
v_gene: TRBV19
abundance: .
CDR3aa: CASSIFTGQYHGNTIYF
CDR3nt: TGTGCCAGTAGTATCTTCACGGGACAGTATCATGGAAACACCATATATTTT